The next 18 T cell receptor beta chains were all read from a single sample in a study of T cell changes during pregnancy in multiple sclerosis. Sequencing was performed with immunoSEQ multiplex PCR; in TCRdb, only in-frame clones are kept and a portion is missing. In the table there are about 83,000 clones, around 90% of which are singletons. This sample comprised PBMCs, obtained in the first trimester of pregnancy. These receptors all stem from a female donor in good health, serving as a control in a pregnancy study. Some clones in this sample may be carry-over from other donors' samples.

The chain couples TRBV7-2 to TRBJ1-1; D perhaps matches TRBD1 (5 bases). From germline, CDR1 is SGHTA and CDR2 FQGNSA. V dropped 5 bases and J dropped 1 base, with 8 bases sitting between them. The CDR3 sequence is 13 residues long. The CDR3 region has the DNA TGTGCCAGCAGCCCCACAGGGAACACTGAAGCTTTCTTT. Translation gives CASSPTGNTEAFF.

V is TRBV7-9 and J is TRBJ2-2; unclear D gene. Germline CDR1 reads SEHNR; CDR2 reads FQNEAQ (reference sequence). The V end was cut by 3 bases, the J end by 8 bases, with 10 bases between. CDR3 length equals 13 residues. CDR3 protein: CASSFLLEGELFF. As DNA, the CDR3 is TGTGCCAGCAGCTTCCTTTTGGAGGGGGAGCTGTTTTTT.

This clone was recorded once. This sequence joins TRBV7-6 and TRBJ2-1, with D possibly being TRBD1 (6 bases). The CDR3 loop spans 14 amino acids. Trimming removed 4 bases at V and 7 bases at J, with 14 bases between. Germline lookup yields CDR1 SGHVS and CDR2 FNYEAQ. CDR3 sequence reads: CASSSRRRGNEQFF. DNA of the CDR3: TGTGCCAGCAGCTCCCGTCGCAGGGGAAATGAGCAGTTCTTC.

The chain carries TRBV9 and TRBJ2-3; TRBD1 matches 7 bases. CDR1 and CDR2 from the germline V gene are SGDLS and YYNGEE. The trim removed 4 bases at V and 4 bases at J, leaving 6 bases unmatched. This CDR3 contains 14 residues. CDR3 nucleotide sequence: TGTGCCAGCAGCCTTCGGACAGGTCCAGATACGCAGTATTTT. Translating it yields CASSLRTGPDTQYF.

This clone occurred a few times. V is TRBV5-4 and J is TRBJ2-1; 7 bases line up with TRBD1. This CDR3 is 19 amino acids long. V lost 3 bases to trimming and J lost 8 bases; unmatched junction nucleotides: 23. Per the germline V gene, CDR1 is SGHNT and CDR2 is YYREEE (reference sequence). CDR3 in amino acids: CASSYCQTPGTEVPDEQFF. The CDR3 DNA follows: TGTGCCAGCAGCTACTGCCAAACACCCGGGACAGAGGTACCCGATGAGCAGTTCTTC. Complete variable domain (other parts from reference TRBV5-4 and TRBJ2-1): ETGVTQSPTHLIKTRGQQVTLRCSSQSGHNTVSWYQQALGQGPQFIFQYYREEENGRGNFPPRFSGLQFPNYSSELNVNALELDDSALYLCASSYCQTPGTEVPDEQFFGPGTRLTVL.

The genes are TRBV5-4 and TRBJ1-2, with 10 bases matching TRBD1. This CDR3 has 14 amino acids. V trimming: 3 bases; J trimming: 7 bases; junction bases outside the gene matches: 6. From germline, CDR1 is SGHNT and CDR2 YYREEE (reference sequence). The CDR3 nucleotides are TGTGCCAGCAGCTGGGACAGGGGAGGGGGTGGCTACACCTTC. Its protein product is CASSWDRGGGGYTF.

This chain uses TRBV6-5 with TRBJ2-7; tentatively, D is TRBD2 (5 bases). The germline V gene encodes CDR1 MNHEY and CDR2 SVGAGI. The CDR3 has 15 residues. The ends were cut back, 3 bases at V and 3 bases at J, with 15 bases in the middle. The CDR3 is CASSYAMAGYYEQYF. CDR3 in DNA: TGTGCCAGCAGTTATGCGATGGCGGGCTACTACGAGCAGTACTTC.

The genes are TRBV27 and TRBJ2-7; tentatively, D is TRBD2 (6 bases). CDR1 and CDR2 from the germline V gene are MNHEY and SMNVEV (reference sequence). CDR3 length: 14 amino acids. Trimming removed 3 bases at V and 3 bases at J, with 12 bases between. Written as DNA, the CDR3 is TGTGCCAGCAGTTTCGTTTCGGGGGACTACGAGCAGTACTTC. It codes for CASSFVSGDYEQYF.

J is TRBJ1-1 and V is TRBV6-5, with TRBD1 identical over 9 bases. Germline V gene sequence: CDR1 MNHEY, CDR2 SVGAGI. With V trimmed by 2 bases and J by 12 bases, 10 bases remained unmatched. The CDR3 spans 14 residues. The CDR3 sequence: CASSYPTGGIPPFF. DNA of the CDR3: TGTGCCAGCAGTTACCCGACAGGGGGAATCCCGCCTTTCTTT.

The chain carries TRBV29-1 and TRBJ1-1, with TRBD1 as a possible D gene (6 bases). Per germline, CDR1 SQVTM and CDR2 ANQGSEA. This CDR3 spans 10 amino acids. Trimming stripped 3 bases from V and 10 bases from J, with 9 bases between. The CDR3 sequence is CSVERGIAFF. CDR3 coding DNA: TGCAGCGTTGAGAGGGGGATAGCTTTCTTT.

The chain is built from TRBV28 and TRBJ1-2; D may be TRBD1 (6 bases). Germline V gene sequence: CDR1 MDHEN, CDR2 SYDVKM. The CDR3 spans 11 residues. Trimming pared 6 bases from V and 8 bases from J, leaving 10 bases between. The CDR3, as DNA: TGTGCCAGCAGCCCTACAGGGGGCTACACCTTC. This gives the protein CASSPTGGYTF.

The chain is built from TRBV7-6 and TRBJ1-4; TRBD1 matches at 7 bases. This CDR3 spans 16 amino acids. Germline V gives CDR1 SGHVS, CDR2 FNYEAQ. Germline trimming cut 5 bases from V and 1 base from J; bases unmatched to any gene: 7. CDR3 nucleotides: TGTGCCAGCAGCCCTCGGACAGGTGGAACTAATGAAAAACTGTTTTTT. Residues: CASSPRTGGTNEKLFF.

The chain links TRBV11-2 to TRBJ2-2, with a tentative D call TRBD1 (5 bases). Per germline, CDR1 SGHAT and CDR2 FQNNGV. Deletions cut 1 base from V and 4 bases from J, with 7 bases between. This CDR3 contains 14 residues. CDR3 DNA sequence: TGTGCCAGCAGCTTAGCTCAGGGCACCGGGGAGCTGTTTTTT. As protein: CASSLAQGTGELFF. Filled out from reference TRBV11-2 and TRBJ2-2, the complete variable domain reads EAGVAQSPRYKIIEKRQSVAFWCNPISGHATLYWYQQILGQGPKLLIQFQNNGVVDDSQLPKDRFSAERLKGVDSTLKIQPAKLEDSAVYLCASSLAQGTGELFFGEGSRLTVL.

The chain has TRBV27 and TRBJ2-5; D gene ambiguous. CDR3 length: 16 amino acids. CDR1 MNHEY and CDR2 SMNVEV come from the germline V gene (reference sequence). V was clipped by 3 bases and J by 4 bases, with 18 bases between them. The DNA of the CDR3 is TGTGCCAGCAGTTTTCTTCTAGACGGAAGGAGAGAGACCCAGTACTTC. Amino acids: CASSFLLDGRRETQYF.

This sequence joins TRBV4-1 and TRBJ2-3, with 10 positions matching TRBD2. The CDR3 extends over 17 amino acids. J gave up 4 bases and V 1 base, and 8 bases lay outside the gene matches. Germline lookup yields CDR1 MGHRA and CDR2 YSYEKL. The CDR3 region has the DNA TGCGCCAGCAGCCAAGCCCACGCTAGCGGGGGTTCAGATACGCAGTATTTT. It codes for CASSQAHASGGSDTQYF.

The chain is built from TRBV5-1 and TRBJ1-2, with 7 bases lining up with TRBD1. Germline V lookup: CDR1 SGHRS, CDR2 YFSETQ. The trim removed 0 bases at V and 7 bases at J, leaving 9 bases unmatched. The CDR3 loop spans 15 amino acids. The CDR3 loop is CASSLVEGAATGYTF. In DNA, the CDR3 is TGCGCCAGCAGCTTGGTTGAGGGGGCTGCTACTGGCTACACCTTC. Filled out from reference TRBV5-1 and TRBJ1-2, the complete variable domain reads KAGVTQTPRYLIKTRGQQVTLSCSPISGHRSVSWYQQTPGQGLQFLFEYFSETQRNKGNFPGRFSGRQFSNSRSEMNVSTLELGDSALYLCASSLVEGAATGYTFGSGTRLTVV.

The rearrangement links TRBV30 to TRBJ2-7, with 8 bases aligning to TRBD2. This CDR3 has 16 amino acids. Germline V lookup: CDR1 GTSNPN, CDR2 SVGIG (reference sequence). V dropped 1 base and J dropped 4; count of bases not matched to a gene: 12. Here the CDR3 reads CAWSGLALPGRYEQYF. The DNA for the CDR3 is TGTGCCTGGAGTGGACTAGCGCTCCCCGGACGGTACGAGCAGTACTTC.

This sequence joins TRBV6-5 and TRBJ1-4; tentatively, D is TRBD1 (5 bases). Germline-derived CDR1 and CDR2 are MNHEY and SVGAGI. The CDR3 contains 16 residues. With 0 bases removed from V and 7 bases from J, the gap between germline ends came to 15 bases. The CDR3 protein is CASSYSTMGRGEKLFF. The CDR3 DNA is TGTGCCAGCAGTTACTCGACGATGGGAAGGGGTGAAAAACTGTTTTTT.